The TCR beta chain under discussion was sequenced for a study of blood T cell repertoires in COVID-19. Across the whole study: In each case, the material was cDNA or gDNA derived from T cells, B-cell-depleted T cells, or PBMCs.

Germline CDR1 is SGHVS and CDR2 is FQNEAQ. There are 12 residues in the CDR3. V lost 5 bases, J lost 6 bases, and 10 bases lay in between. The assay was immunoSEQ multiplex PCR, and TCRdb's table has in-frame clones only and misses some. Seen here are fewer than 70,000 clones, around four fifths observed once, and the top ten hold 9% to 15%. The material sequenced was peripheral blood. This TCR was sampled from a human donor in a cohort sampled during active COVID-19. The J gene is TRBJ1-1, the V gene TRBV7-8; D is ambiguous. The CDR3 coding sequence is TGTGCCAGCAGCACGGGAGCGCCTGAAGCTTTCTTT. The encoded protein is CASSTGAPEAFF.